Presented here are 17 T cell receptor beta chains from one specimen sequenced in a study of neurological immune-mediated disorders. TCRdb reprocessed the 5' RACE reads with MiXCR, giving one entry per CDR3 protein. This sample yields just under 40,000 distinct CDR3 sequences, of which 6.5% to 7.5% are seen a single time; roughly 5.6% belongs to the top ten. The sequenced sample consisted of CD4+ T cells from blood. The receptors originated from a man aged 45-65 years in good health.

This clonotype came up many times. The chain has TRBV12-3 or TRBV12-4 and TRBJ2-3; TRBD2 matches 9 bases. CDR3 length: 15 residues. V trimming: 7 bases; J trimming: 6 bases; junction bases outside the gene matches: 11. This CDR3 reads CASTLLREGLDTQYF. For the CDR3, the DNA is TGTGCCAGCACCCTTTTGCGGGAGGGGTTGGATACGCAGTATTTT.

The sample holds many counts of this clonotype. V is TRBV5-1 and J is TRBJ2-7; D may match TRBD1 or TRBD2 (6 bases each). The germline V and J ends were trimmed by 5 bases and 2 bases, with 11 bases remaining between them. The CDR3 is 13 residues long. Germline V lookup: CDR1 SGHRS, CDR2 YFSETQ. The CDR3 is CASSRRGAYEQYF. The CDR3 DNA sequence: TGCGCCAGCAGTAGGAGGGGGGCCTACGAGCAGTACTTC. The full variable domain, its missing parts supplied by reference TRBV5-1 and TRBJ2-7, is KAGVTQTPRYLIKTRGQQVTLSCSPISGHRSVSWYQQTPGQGLQFLFEYFSETQRNKGNFPGRFSGRQFSNSRSEMNVSTLELGDSALYLCASSRRGAYEQYFGPGTRLTVT.

This clonotype was found many times. The DNA of the CDR3 is TGTGCCAGCAGCGGCTCGGGGGGGCGCACAGATACGCAGTATTTT. Translation: CASSGSGGRTDTQYF. The rearrangement uses TRBV6-5 and TRBJ2-3; 8 bases match TRBD2. CDR3 size: 15 residues. Germline-derived CDR1 and CDR2 are MNHEY and SVGAGI. Trimming at V came to 6 bases and at J to 1 base, leaving 6 bases not matched to a gene.

This clonotype was detected many times. The V and J genes are TRBV5-1 and TRBJ2-2; tentative D call: TRBD2 (6 bases). The CDR3 spans 15 residues. Germline V gives CDR1 SGHRS, CDR2 YFSETQ. The ends were cut back, 6 bases at V and 0 bases at J, with 12 bases in the middle. CDR3 residues: CASKEGSTNTGELFF. The CDR3, as DNA: TGCGCCAGCAAGGAGGGCAGTACGAACACCGGGGAGCTGTTTTTT.

V usage is TRBV5-5 and J usage is TRBJ2-6; D is undetermined. This CDR3 spans 16 amino acids. Germline V gives CDR1 SGHKS, CDR2 YYEKEE (reference sequence). Trimming removed 0 bases at V and 2 bases at J, with 9 bases between. CDR3 in amino acids: CASSLVGRTGANVLTF. CDR3 nucleotide sequence: TGTGCCAGCAGCTTGGTCGGCCGAACTGGGGCCAACGTCCTGACTTTC. Complete variable domain (other parts from reference TRBV5-5 and TRBJ2-6): DAGVTQSPTHLIKTRGQQVTLRCSPISGHKSVSWYQQVLGQGPQFIFQYYEKEERGRGNFPDRFSARQFPNYSSELNVNALLLGDSALYLCASSLVGRTGANVLTFGAGSRLTVL.

At least ten counts were recorded for this clonotype. The J gene is TRBJ1-5, the V gene TRBV20-1; TRBD1 aligns across 7 bases. CDR1 and CDR2 from the germline V gene are DFQATT and SNEGSKA (reference sequence). V lost 3 bases to trimming and J lost 3 bases; unmatched junction nucleotides: 5. There are 14 residues in the CDR3. The CDR3 DNA reads TGCAGTGCTAGGTCAGACAGGGACAATCAGCCCCAGCATTTT. As protein: CSARSDRDNQPQHF.

In this sample, this clonotype turned up many times. The chain employs TRBV5-1 and TRBJ1-1; 9 positions agree with TRBD1. The CDR3 contains 14 residues. V gave up 4 bases and J gave up 1 base; unmatched junction bases: 2. The germline gives CDR1 SGHRS, CDR2 YFSETQ. The CDR3 DNA is TGCGCCAGCAGCACGGGACAGGGGAACACTGAAGCTTTCTTT. Amino acids: CASSTGQGNTEAFF.

This clonotype was counted ten times or more. The rearrangement joins TRBV6-6 to TRBJ1-3; no definite D call. Germline CDR1 reads MNHNY; CDR2 reads SVGAGI (reference sequence). V lost 2 bases and J 2 bases, leaving 10 bases between the germline ends. The CDR3 consists of 15 residues. The CDR3 bases are TGTGCCAGCAGTTACACCGAACGGCCTGGAAACACCATATATTTT. As protein: CASSYTERPGNTIYF.

This clonotype was seen ten or more times. The V call is TRBV10-3, the J call TRBJ2-7, with 8 nucleotides matching TRBD2. Germline values: CDR1 ENHRY, CDR2 SYGVKD. J was trimmed by 5 bases and V by 6 bases; bases with no gene match: 18. The CDR3 extends over 17 amino acids. CDR3 region: CAISSNRGGDGSNEQYF. The CDR3 DNA follows: TGTGCCATCAGCTCGAATCGGGGGGGAGACGGTAGCAACGAGCAGTACTTC.

This clonotype was picked up many times. No DNA is shown, since the ends of the CDR3 on it are uncertain; the CDR3 is the one TCRdb lists. The chain joins TRBV25-1 to TRBJ2-2. The CDR3 spans 14 amino acids, including both terminal residues. Germline CDR1 MGHDK, CDR2 SYGVNS. The CDR3 loop reads CASSECRTPGSCFF.

This chain connects TRBV11-2 to TRBJ2-5; 16 nucleotides agree with TRBD2. Per the germline V gene, CDR1 is SGHAT and CDR2 is FQNNGV. The ends lost 5 bases at V and 0 bases at J; junction bases unmatched: 6. CDR3 length: 18 residues. Here the CDR3 reads CASSPGTSGRGDQETQYF. The CDR3 nucleotides read TGTGCCAGCAGCCCCGGGACTAGCGGGAGGGGGGACCAAGAGACCCAGTACTTC. The full variable domain, in which reference TRBV11-2 and TRBJ2-5 provide the parts outside the CDR3, is EAGVAQSPRYKIIEKRQSVAFWCNPISGHATLYWYQQILGQGPKLLIQFQNNGVVDDSQLPKDRFSAERLKGVDSTLKIQPAKLEDSAVYLCASSPGTSGRGDQETQYFGPGTRLLVL.

This clonotype was recorded many times. The chain uses TRBV6-2 or TRBV6-3 and TRBJ2-1, with a tentative D call TRBD2 (5 bases). The CDR3 covers 13 residues. Trimming took 5 bases from V and 7 from J, leaving 12 bases between them. Germline values: CDR1 MNHEY, CDR2 SVGEGT. The CDR3 spells CASSKVPGNEQFF. The CDR3 nucleotides are TGTGCCAGCAGTAAGGTCCCGGGGAATGAGCAGTTCTTC.

This clonotype was counted ten times or more. This sequence joins TRBV10-3 and TRBJ1-5, with D perhaps matching TRBD1 (6 bases). The germline CDR1 and CDR2 sequences are ENHRY and SYGVKD. With 0 bases removed from V and 7 bases from J, the gap between germline ends came to 13 bases. The CDR3 totals 15 residues. CDR3 protein: CAISESRGEGQPQHF. The DNA of the CDR3 is TGTGCCATCAGTGAGTCCAGGGGTGAGGGGCAGCCCCAGCATTTT.

This clonotype was detected ten times or more. This chain connects TRBV5-6 to TRBJ1-5; tentative D call: TRBD1 (5 bases). The CDR3 contains 15 residues. Trimming pared 0 bases from V and 6 bases from J, leaving 13 bases between. Germline V gene data show CDR1 as SGHDT and CDR2 as YYEEEE. DNA of the CDR3: TGTGCCAGCAGCTTGGAAGGGGTTCGGGGTCAGCCCCAGCATTTT. It yields the protein CASSLEGVRGQPQHF.

This clonotype came up many times. V is TRBV29-1 and J is TRBJ2-2; the match to TRBD1 covers 9 bases. Germline V lookup: CDR1 SQVTM, CDR2 ANQGSEA. The CDR3 is made up of 14 amino acids. J lost 6 bases, V lost 7 bases, and 9 bases had no gene match. The CDR3 loop is CSGGQGNMAGELFF. The CDR3 DNA reads TGCAGCGGCGGACAGGGGAATATGGCCGGGGAGCTGTTTTTT.

This clonotype was detected many times. The chain is built from TRBV3-1 and TRBJ2-1, with a tentative D call TRBD1 (6 bases). V was pared by 4 bases and J by 7 bases, with 11 bases between. Germline V gene data show CDR1 as LGHDT and CDR2 as YNNKEL (reference sequence). The CDR3 is 13 amino acids. This chain's CDR3 is CASSLYQGNEQFF. The CDR3 DNA reads as TGTGCCAGCAGCCTATACCAGGGGAATGAGCAGTTCTTC.

This clonotype showed up many times. The J gene is TRBJ2-3, the V gene TRBV5-1; TRBD2 is a possible D gene (6 bases). This CDR3 contains 14 residues. From germline, CDR1 is SGHRS and CDR2 YFSETQ. V was trimmed by 0 bases and J by 4 bases, leaving 9 bases between them. The CDR3, as DNA: TGCGCCAGCAGCTTGGCTAGCGCCCCAGATACGCAGTATTTT. Translated, it gives CASSLASAPDTQYF.